This T cell receptor beta chain stems from a study of CD8 T cells in ankylosing spondylitis. Notes on the study in general: Several of the motif variants were reported before in synovial fluid and blood from reactive arthritis.

Each CDR3 protein is one row after TCRdb ran MiXCR on the 5' RACE reads. The data hold approximately 300,000 distinct CDR3 sequences, with about 20% observed a single time. This clonotype was seen at least ten times. Its antigen is as yet unknown. CDR3 length equals 11 residues. Germline-derived CDR1 and CDR2 are DFQATT and SNEGSKA (reference sequence). The V and J ends lost 6 bases and 1 base respectively, with 7 bases between them. The specimen was blood, either unsorted or a sorted T cell fraction (not recorded which). This chain joins TRBV20-1 and TRBJ2-7, with TRBD2 as a possible D gene (5 bases). The source is a female donor with ankylosing spondylitis or in good health (not recorded which). CDR3 sequence (DNA): TGCAGTGCCCGGGAATCCTACGAGCAGTACTTC. Its translation: CSARESYEQYF.